Given below is one T cell receptor (beta chain) in context. The table lists this clonotype with a few counts. Its antigen is currently not known. Base qualities were left out, and no much larger clone turns up one base away. The data are from a study of T-cell memory formation after mild COVID-19 (dated by TCRdb to 2020 to 2022). Notes on the research overall: Most TCR sequence clusters were specific to one of the two donors. In a couple of donors, T-cell clones that expanded and contracted after mild COVID-19 were followed by sequencing TCRalpha and TCRbeta repertoires longitudinally. Two young, previously healthy adult volunteers, one female and one male, were included in the cohort. Overall study results and their limits: Balanced CD4/CD8 phenotypes were observed for clones contracting from day 15 to 85, whereas a bias towards CD4+ was observed for a second wave of clones expanding from day 15 to 37. Only a couple of mild cases were covered in the study, and larger cohorts including severe cases with pre-infection samples were considered necessary. Some responding clones were detected in pre-infection memory, suggesting pre-existing cross-reactive memory T cells joined the SARS-CoV-2 response. Contracting CD4+ clones turned up mainly in the CM and EM memory subsets, whereas EMRA was where CD8+ clones were enriched. SARS-CoV-2 specificity of the second-wave clones peaking on day 37 was not confirmed.

Sequencing instrument: Illumina NovaSeq 6000. cDNA libraries for TCRalpha and TCRbeta were prepared by 5'RACE using constant-segment primers, with sample barcodes and unique molecular identifiers added. RNA was extracted from every sample with Trizol reagent. Library amplification was performed in two PCR steps, and a second sample barcode and Illumina TruSeq adapters were introduced in the second step. Sequencing of the libraries was done on an Illumina NovaSeq, producing 2 x 150 bp paired-end reads. As for the authors' bioinformatics: Reads were demultiplexed and collapsed into UMI-guided consensus sequences with migec v1.2.7. With mixcr v2.1.11, UMI consensuses were aligned to TRA and TRB V and J templates and assembled into clonotypes. A clonotype was counted as expanded or contracted only when both edgeR and NoisET called the clonotype significant, with the noise models trained on biological replicates. For edgeR calls, a false discovery rate-adjusted p below 0.01 and a log2 fold-change threshold of 1 were applied. As an exploratory analysis of dynamics, PCA with hierarchical clustering was applied to max-normalized trajectories of the 1000 most abundant clonotypes. The CD4 or CD8 phenotype of responding clones was assigned using the separately sequenced CD4+ and CD8+ repertoires. Using fastp trimming at Q25 and MiXCR clonotype assembly, TCRdb reanalyzed the public sequencing data and kept in-frame beta chains. A single entry per CDR3 protein holds the most common genes and DNA from its merged rows. TCRdb assigned the V and J calls; the authors' analysis was not used. The sample has 450,000 or so distinct CDR3 sequences on record, around a quarter of them singletons. Around 13% of the sample rests with the top ten.

V and J are truncated by 1 base and 4 bases respectively, leaving an intervening sequence of 7 bases. The CDR3 holds 13 amino acids from the cysteine to the phenylalanine. Solely the CDR3 DNA is kept, with 39 bases framed from the first base. Ficoll-Paque density gradient centrifugation was the method used to isolate PBMCs. The receptor was derived from an adult woman who had mild COVID-19 (a few samples of this study predate the infection). The sample titles of this study are shuffled in the database, so cell type and time point are left out; the donor was told from shared clones. The sample was PBMCs or a T cell subset sorted from them (not recorded which). The chain joins TRBV12-3 or TRBV12-4 to TRBJ1-1; the D gene remains uncertain. The CDR3 protein: CASSLGVSTEAFF. Read as DNA, the sequence is TGTGCCAGCAGTTTAGGGGTATCCACTGAAGCTTTCTTT.